Here is one TCR beta chain with its context. This entry is derived from a study of blood T cell repertoires in COVID-19. Whole-study context: The study drew acute and convalescent COVID-19 samples from the United States, Italy and Spain.

This table comes from immunoSEQ multiplex PCR, and its TCRdb copy is limited to in-frame clones, with some not included. Among about 430,000 clones listed, roughly 90% were seen once. Trimming removed 1 base at V and 3 bases at J, with 10 bases between. The CDR3 runs 15 residues. Germline loops: CDR1 LGHNA, CDR2 YNFKEQ. V and J are TRBV4-2 and TRBJ1-3; D gene ambiguous. The receptor was isolated from a woman between 18 and 30 years old who had been exposed to COVID-19. The sequenced sample consisted of PBMCs or T cells enriched from blood (not recorded which). CDR3 loop: CASSQAVQVGNTIYF. CDR3 sequence (DNA): TGTGCCAGCAGCCAAGCGGTCCAGGTTGGAAACACCATATATTTT.